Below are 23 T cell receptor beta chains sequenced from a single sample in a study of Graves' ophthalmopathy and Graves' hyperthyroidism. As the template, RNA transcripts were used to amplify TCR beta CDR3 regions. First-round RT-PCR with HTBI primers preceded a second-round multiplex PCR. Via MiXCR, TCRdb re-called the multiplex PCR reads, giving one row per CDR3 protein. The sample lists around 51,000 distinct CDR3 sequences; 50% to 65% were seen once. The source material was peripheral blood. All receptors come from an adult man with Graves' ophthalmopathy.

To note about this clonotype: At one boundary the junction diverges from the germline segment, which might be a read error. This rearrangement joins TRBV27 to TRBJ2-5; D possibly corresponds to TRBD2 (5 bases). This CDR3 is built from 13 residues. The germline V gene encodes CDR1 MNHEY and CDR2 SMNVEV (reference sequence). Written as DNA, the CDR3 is TGTGCCAGCAGTTTACTAGCAGGTGAGACTCAGTACTTC. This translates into CASSLLAGETQYF.

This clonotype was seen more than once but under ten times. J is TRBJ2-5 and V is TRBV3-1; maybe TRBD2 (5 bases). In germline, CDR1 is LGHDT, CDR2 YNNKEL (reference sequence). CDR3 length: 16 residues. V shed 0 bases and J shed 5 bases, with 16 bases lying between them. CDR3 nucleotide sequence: TGTGCCAGCAGCCAAGATCCCGGACTCGTCCGGGAGACCCAGTACTTC. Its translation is CASSQDPGLVRETQYF.

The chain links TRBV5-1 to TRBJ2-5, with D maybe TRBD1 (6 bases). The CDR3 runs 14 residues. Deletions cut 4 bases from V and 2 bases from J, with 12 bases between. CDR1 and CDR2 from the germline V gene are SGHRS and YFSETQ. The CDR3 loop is CASSPGTTQETQYF. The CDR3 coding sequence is TGCGCCAGCAGCCCCGGGACAACTCAAGAGACCCAGTACTTC.

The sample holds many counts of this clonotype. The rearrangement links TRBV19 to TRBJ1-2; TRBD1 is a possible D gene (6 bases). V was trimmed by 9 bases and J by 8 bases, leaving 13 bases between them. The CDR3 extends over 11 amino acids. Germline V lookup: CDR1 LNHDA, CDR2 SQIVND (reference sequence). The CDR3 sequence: CASDGGAGYTF. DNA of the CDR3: TGTGCCAGCGATGGGGGGGCGGGCTACACCTTC. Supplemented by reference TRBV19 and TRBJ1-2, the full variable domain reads DGGITQSPKYLFRKEGQNVTLSCEQNLNHDAMYWYRQDPGQGLRLIYYSQIVNDFQKGDIAEGYSVSREKKESFPLTVTSAQKNPTAFYLCASDGGAGYTFGSGTRLTVV.

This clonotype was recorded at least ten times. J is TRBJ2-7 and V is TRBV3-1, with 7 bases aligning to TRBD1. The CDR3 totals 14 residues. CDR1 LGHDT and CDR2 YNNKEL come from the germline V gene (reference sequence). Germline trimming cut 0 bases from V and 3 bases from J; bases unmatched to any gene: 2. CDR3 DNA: TGTGCCAGCAGCCAAGAGGGACAGAACTACGAGCAGTACTTC. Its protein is CASSQEGQNYEQYF.

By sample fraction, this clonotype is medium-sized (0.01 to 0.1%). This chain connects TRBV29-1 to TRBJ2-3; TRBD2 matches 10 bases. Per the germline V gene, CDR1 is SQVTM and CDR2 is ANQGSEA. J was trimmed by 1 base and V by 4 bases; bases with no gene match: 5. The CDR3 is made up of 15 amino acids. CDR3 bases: TGCAGCGTTGCTCTAGCGGGAGTGGGCACAGATACGCAGTATTTT. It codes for CSVALAGVGTDTQYF.

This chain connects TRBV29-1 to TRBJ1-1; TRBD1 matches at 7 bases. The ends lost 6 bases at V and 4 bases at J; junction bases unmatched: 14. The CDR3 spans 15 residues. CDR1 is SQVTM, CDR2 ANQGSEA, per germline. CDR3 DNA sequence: TGCAGCGTGGAATCTACAGGGGAGCGTGGCACTGAAGCTTTCTTT. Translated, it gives CSVESTGERGTEAFF.

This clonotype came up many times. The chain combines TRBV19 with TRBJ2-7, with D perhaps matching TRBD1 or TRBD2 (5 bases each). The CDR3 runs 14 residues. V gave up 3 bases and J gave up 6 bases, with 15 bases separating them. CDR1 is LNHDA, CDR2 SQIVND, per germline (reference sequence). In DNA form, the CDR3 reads TGTGCCAGTAGTATGGGGTATGGGGGAGCCGAGCAGTACTTC. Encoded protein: CASSMGYGGAEQYF.

The CDR3, as DNA: TGTGCCAGCAGTTTATTTACAGGGGCGACCAATCAGCCCCAGCATTTT. Amino acids: CASSLFTGATNQPQHF. V usage is TRBV28 and J usage is TRBJ1-5; TRBD1 matches at 7 bases. This CDR3 spans 16 amino acids. CDR1 and CDR2 (germline): MDHEN, SYDVKM. The ends lost 1 base at V and 3 bases at J; junction bases unmatched: 6.

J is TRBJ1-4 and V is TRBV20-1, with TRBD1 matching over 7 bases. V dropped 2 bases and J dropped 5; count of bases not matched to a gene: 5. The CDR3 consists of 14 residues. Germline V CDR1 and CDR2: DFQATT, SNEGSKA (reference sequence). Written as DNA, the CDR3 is TGCAGTGCTAGACCAGGGGGGGGGAATGAAAAACTGTTTTTT. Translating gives CSARPGGGNEKLFF.

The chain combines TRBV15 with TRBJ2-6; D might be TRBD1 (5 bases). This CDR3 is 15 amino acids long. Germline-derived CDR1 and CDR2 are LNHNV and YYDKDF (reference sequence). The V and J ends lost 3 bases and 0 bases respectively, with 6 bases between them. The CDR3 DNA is TGTGCCACCAGCAGGGACATCTCTGGGGCCAACGTCCTGACTTTC. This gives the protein CATSRDISGANVLTF.

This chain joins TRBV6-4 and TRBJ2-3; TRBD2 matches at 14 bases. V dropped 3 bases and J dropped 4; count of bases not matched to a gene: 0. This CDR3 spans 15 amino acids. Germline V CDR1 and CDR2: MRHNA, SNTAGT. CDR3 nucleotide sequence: TGTGCCAGCAGTGAGACTAGCGGGAGGGCAGATACGCAGTATTTT. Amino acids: CASSETSGRADTQYF.

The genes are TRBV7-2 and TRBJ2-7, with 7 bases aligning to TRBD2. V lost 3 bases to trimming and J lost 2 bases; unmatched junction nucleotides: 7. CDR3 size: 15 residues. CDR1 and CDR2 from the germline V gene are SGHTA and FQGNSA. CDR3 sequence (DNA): TGTGCCAGCAGCTTTTTCGGGAGGTCAACCTACGAGCAGTACTTC. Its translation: CASSFFGRSTYEQYF.

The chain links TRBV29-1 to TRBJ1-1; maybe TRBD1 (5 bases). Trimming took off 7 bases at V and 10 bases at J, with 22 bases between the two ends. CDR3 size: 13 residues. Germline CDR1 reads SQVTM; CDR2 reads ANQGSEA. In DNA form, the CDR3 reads TGCAGCGCTGGGAGGGAATTAGGGGTGGGAGCTTTCTTT. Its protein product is CSAGRELGVGAFF.

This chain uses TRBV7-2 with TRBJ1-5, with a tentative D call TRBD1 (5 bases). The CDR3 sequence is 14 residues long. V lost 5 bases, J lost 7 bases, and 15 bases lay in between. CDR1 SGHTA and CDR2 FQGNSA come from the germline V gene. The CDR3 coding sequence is TGTGCCAGCAGCCCTTCCGGGAGGGGACAGCCCCAGCATTTT. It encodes CASSPSGRGQPQHF.

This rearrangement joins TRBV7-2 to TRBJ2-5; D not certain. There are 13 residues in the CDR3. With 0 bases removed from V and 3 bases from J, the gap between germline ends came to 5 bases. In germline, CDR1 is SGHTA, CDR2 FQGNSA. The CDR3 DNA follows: TGTGCCAGCAGCTTAGCCCAGGAAGAGACCCAGTACTTC. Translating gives CASSLAQEETQYF.

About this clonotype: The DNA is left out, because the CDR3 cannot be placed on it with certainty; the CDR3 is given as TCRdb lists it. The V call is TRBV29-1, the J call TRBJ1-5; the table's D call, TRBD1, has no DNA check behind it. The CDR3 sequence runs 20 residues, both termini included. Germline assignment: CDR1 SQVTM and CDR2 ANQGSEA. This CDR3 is CSVSSVYFCASSAGNQPQHF.

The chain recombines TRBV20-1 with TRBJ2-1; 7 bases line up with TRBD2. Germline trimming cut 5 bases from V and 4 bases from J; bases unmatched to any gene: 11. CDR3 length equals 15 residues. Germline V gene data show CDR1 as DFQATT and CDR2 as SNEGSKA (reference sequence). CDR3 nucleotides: TGCAGTGCTGGATACGCGGGAGTCCCTTACAATGAGCAGTTCTTC. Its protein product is CSAGYAGVPYNEQFF.

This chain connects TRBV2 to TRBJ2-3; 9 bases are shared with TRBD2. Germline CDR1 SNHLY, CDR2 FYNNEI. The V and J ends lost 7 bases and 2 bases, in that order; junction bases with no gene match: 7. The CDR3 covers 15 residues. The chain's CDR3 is CASKLKRGDTDTQYF. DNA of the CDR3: TGTGCCAGCAAGCTCAAGCGGGGGGACACAGATACGCAGTATTTT.

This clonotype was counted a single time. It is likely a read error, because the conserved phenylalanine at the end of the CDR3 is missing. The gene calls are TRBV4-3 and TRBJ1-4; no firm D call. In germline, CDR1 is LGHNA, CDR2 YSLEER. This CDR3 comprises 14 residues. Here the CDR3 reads CTSSQEEHNEKLFL. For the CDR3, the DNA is TGCACCAGCAGCCAAGAGGAGCATAATGAAAAACTGTTTCTT.

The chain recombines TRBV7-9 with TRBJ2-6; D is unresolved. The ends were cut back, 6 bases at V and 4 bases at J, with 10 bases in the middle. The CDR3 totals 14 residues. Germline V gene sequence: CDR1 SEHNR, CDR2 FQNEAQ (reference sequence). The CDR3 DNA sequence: TGTGCCAGCAGTCCCGCCACAGGGGCCAACGTCCTGACTTTC. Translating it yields CASSPATGANVLTF.

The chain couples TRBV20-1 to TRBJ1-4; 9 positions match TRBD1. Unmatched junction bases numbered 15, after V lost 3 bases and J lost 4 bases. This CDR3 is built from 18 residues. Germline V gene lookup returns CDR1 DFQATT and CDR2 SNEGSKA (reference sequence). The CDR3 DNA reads TGCAGTGCTAGCATTGGGACAGGGATATTCCTTCGTAATGAAAAACTGTTTTTT. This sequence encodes CSASIGTGIFLRNEKLFF.

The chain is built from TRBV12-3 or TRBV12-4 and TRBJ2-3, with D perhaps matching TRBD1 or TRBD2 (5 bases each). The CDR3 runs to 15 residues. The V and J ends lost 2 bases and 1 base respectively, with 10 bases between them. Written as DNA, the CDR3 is TGTGCCAGCAGTTTAAGGGGAGTAGGCACAGATACGCAGTATTTT. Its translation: CASSLRGVGTDTQYF.